This is a list of T cell receptor beta chains from one sample in a study of CXCR3-negative and CXCR3-positive naive CD8 T cells. TCRdb re-called the 5' RACE reads; every CDR3 protein appears as one record, without DNA. The sample table includes 50,000 to 55,000 distinct CDR3 sequences. Sequencing was carried out using naive CXCR3- CD8+ T cells from blood. All receptors come from a human donor in good health. Some clones in this sample may be carry-over from other donors' samples. Both conserved end residues are part of each CDR3.

TRBJ2-7,TRBV14,CASSAKKWDEQYF
TRBJ1-4,TRBV2,CASSGWGGTNEKLFF
TRBJ2-1,TRBV12-3/TRBV12-4,CSILADSGDEQFF
TRBJ2-3,TRBV6-2/TRBV6-3,CASSYQGSTTDTQYF
TRBJ2-1,TRBV12-3/TRBV12-4,CADSVSSSYNEQFF
TRBJ2-1,TRBV7-2,CASSLSGTSAWNEQFF
TRBJ2-5,TRBV4-1,CASSPEGSAGGQETQYF
TRBJ2-5,TRBV7-9,CASSPQDRTQETQYF
TRBJ1-1,TRBV7-9,CASSSPQGGTEAFF
TRBJ2-7,TRBV4-3,CASSQDRGGHYEQYF
TRBJ2-3,TRBV7-2,CASSLLMSGTDTQYF
TRBJ2-7,TRBV7-9,CASSFRDHPYEQYF
TRBJ2-3,TRBV29-1,CSVRGGSVDTQYF
TRBJ1-2,TRBV20-1,CSARDSREPNYGYTF
TRBJ2-1,TRBV7-6,CASSLALHATGNEQFF
TRBJ1-6,TRBV24-1,CATSEGTGNSPLHF
TRBJ1-1,TRBV12-3/TRBV12-4,CASSLGWTEAFF
TRBJ1-3,TRBV30,CAWRDRGRDPGNTIYF
TRBJ2-1,TRBV7-2,CASSAFYHSSYNEQFF
TRBJ2-1,TRBV7-9,CASSPTGNSYNEQFF
TRBJ2-5,TRBV15,CATSRETDSAETQYF
TRBJ2-2,TRBV12-3/TRBV12-4,CASSVPREQGGRTGELFF
TRBJ2-1,TRBV28,CASSLKGAGAFHNEQFF
TRBJ2-7,TRBV12-3/TRBV12-4,CASSTRGGPYEQYF
TRBJ2-3,TRBV27,CASTRGSGLTDTQYF
TRBJ2-2,TRBV25-1,CASSDRRTGASGSRYTGELFF
TRBJ2-7,TRBV30,CAWSLTSGTKAPYEQYF
TRBJ2-7,TRBV29-1,CSVGSGTTYEQYF
TRBJ2-1,TRBV4-1,CASSQDLGEAGVFHEQFF
TRBJ2-2,TRBV27,CASSLGGAAGELFF
TRBJ2-3,TRBV7-2,CASSSRLAGARDF
TRBJ2-7,TRBV28,CASRRGINYEQYF
TRBJ2-7,TRBV4-1,CASSQDETSGIFHEQYF
TRBJ1-1,TRBV12-3/TRBV12-4,CASSWNTEAFF
TRBJ2-1,TRBV6-5,CASSYGIEAYNEQFF
TRBJ1-2,TRBV28,CASSEVPGTGVLNYGYTF
TRBJ2-1,TRBV7-9,CASSLSPQGYEQFF
TRBJ1-2,TRBV6-5,CASSYGRGRFYGYTF
TRBJ1-2,TRBV27,CASSWGTGVRGGYTF
TRBJ2-2,TRBV5-1,CASSLDPGRLTGELFF
TRBJ2-3,TRBV29-1,CSVPTGWDTQYF
TRBJ2-7,TRBV5-1,CASSPGLAGYEQYF
TRBJ2-7,TRBV5-1,CASSTGPFVDEQYF
TRBJ1-1,TRBV7-3,CASSHPPAEAFF
TRBJ2-1,TRBV6-6,CASISSSGTYNEQFF
TRBJ1-2,TRBV4-2,CASSQSLSIGDGGYTF
TRBJ1-6,TRBV28,CASSLYWTAPLNSPLHF
TRBJ2-7,TRBV4-3,CASSQEIAGAYEQYF
TRBJ2-5,TRBV4-1,CASSPIGAQETQYF
TRBJ1-2,TRBV20-1,CSARDHATSGQSYGYTF
TRBJ2-3,TRBV16,CASSQSSVQDTQYF
TRBJ2-7,TRBV20-1,CSARDIRGPSYEQYF